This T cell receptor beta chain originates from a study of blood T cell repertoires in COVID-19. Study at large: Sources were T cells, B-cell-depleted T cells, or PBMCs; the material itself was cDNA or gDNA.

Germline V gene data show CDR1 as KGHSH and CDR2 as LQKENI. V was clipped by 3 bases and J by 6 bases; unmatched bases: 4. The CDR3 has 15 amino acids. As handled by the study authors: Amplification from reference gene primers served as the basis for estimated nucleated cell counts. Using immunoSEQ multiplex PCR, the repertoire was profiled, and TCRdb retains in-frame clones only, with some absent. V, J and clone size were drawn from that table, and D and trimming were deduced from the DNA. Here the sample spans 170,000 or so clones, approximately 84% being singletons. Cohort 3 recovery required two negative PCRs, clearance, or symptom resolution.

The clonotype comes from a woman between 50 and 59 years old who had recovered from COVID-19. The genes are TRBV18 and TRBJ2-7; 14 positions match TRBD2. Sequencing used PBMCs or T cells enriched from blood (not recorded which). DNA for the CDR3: TGTGCCAGCTCACCGGGGACTAGCGGGAGTTCCGAGCAGTACTTC. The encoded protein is CASSPGTSGSSEQYF.